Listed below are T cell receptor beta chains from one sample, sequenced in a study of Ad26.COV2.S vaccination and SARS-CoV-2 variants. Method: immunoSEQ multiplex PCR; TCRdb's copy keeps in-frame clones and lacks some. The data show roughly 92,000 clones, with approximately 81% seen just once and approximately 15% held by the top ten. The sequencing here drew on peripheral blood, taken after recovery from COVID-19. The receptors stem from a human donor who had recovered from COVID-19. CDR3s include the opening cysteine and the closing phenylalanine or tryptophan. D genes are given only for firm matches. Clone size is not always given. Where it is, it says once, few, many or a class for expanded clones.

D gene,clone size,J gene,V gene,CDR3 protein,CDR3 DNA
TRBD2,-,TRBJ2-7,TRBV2,CASSVAGGPVIEQYF,TGTGCCAGCAGTGTAGCGGGAGGGCCGGTAATCGAGCAGTACTTC
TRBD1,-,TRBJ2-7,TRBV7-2,CASSLEGGGYEQYF,TGTGCCAGCAGCTTAGAAGGGGGCGGGTACGAGCAGTACTTC
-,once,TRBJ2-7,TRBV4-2,CASSQARAREQYF,TGTGCCAGCAGCCAAGCGAGGGCGAGGGAGCAGTACTTC
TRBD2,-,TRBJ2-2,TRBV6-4,CASSDGLAGTGELFF,TGTGCCAGCAGTGACGGGCTAGCGGGGACCGGGGAGCTGTTTTTT
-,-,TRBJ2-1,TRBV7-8,CASSSSLPRASYNEQFF,TGTGCCAGCAGCTCATCACTCCCCAGGGCGTCCTACAATGAGCAGTTCTTC
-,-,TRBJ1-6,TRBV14,CASSQNVIGSPLHF,TGTGCCAGCAGCCAAAACGTAATTGGTTCACCCCTCCACTTT
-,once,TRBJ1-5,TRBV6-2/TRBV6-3,CASSPFDYRLDQPQHF,TGTGCCAGCAGCCCGTTCGATTACAGGTTAGATCAGCCCCAGCATTTT
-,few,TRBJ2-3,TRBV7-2,CASSPQRRDGRYNTQYF,TGTGCCAGCAGCCCACAGCGCCGGGACGGCCGATATAATACGCAGTATTTT
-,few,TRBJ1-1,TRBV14,CASSQWGRDGTEAFF,TGTGCCAGCAGCCAGTGGGGGCGCGATGGCACTGAAGCTTTCTTT
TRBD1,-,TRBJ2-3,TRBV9,CASSLKGQVTDTQYF,TGTGCCAGCAGCCTCAAGGGACAGGTGACAGATACGCAGTATTTT
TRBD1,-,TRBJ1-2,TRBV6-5,CASRGQGYGYTF,TGTGCCAGCAGGGGACAGGGGTATGGCTACACCTTC
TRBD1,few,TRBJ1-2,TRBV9,CASRTDRGQDYGYTF,TGTGCCAGCAGAACCGATAGGGGGCAGGACTATGGCTACACCTTC
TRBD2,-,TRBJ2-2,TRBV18,CASSPPGAGAGTGELFF,TGTGCCAGCTCACCACCGGGAGCGGGAGCAGGTACCGGGGAGCTGTTTTTT
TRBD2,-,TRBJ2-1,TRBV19,CASSSGTSKFYEQFF,TGTGCCAGTAGTTCCGGGACTAGCAAATTCTATGAGCAGTTCTTC
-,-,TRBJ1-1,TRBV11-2,CASTPVVGEGDTEAFF,TGTGCCAGCACCCCCGTAGTAGGGGAAGGGGACACTGAAGCTTTCTTT
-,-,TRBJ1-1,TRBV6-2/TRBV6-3,CASSRSELNTEAFF,TGTGCCAGCAGTCGGTCAGAGTTGAACACTGAAGCTTTCTTT
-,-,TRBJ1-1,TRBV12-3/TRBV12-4,CASSRMNTEAFF,TGTGCCAGCAGCCGCATGAACACTGAAGCTTTCTTT
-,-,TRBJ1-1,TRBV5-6,CASSLASASRMNTEAFF,TGTGCCAGCAGCTTGGCGTCAGCCAGCCGTATGAACACTGAAGCTTTCTTT
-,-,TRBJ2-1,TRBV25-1,CASSATLYNEQFF,TGTGCCAGCAGTGCGACTCTCTACAATGAGCAGTTCTTC
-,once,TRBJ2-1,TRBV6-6,CASRPQGSTSNEQFF,TGTGCCAGCAGACCCCAGGGGAGTACATCCAATGAGCAGTTCTTC